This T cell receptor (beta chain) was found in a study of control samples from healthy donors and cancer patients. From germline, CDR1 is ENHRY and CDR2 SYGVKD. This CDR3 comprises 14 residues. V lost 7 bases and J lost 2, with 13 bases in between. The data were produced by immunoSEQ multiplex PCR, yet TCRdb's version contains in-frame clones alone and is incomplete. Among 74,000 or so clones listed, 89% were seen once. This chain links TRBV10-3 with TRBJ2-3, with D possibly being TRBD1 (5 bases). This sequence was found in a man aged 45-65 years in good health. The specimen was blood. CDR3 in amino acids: CAIKRGRDTDTQYF. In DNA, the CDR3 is TGTGCCATCAAAAGAGGCAGGGACACAGATACGCAGTATTTT.